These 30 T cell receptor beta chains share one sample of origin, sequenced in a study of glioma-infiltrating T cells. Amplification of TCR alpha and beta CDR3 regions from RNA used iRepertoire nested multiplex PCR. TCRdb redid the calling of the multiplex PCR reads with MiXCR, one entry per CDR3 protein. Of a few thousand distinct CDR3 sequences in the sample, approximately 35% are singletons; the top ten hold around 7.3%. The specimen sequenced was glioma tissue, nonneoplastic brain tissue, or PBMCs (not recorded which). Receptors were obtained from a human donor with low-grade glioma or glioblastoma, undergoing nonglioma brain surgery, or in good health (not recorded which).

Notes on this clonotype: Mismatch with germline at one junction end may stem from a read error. The CDR3 nucleotides read TGTGCCAGTAGCCGAACTAGCGGGGACTACAATGAGCAGCTCTTC. It specifies CASSRTSGDYNEQLF. This chain joins TRBV6-2 or TRBV6-3 and TRBJ2-1, with TRBD2 matching 10 bases. The CDR3 totals 15 residues. Germline V gene lookup returns CDR1 MNHEY and CDR2 SVGEGT.

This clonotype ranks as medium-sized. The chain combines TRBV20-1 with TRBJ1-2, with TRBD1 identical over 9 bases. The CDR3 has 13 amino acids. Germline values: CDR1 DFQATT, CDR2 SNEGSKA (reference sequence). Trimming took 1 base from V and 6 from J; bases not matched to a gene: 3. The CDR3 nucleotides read TGCAGTGCTAGAGCGACAGGGGGTGATGGCTACACCTTC. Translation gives CSARATGGDGYTF.

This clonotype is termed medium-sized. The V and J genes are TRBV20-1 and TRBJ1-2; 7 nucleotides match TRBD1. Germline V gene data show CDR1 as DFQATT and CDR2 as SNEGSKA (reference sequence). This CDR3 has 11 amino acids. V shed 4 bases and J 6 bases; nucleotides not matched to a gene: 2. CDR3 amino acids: CSATQGNGYTF. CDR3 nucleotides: TGCAGTGCTACACAGGGGAATGGCTACACCTTC.

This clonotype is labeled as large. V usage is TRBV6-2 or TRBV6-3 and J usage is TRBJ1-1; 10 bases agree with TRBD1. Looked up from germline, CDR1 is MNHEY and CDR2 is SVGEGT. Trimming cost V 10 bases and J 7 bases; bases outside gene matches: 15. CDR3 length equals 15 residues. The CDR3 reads CATHLPGQGLVEAFF. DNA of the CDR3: TGTGCCACCCACCTACCGGGACAGGGGCTCGTTGAAGCTTTCTTT.

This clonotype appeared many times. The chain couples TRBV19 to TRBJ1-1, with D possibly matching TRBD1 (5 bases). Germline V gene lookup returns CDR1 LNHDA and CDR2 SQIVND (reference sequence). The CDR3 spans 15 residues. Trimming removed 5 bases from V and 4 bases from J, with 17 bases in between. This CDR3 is CASSSQGREATEAFF. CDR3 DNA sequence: TGTGCCAGTAGTTCTCAGGGACGGGAGGCCACTGAAGCTTTCTTT.

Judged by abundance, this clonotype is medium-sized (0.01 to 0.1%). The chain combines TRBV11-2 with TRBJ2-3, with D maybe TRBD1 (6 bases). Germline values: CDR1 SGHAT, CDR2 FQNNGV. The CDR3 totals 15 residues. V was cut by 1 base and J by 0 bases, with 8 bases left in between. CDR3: CASSLGDISTDTQYF. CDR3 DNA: TGTGCCAGCAGCTTAGGGGACATTAGCACAGATACGCAGTATTTT.

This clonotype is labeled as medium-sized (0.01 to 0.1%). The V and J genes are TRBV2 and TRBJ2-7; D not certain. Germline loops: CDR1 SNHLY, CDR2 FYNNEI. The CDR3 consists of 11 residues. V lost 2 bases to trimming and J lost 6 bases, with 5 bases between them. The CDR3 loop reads CASSEHVEQYF. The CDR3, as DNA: TGTGCCAGCAGTGAACATGTCGAGCAGTACTTC.

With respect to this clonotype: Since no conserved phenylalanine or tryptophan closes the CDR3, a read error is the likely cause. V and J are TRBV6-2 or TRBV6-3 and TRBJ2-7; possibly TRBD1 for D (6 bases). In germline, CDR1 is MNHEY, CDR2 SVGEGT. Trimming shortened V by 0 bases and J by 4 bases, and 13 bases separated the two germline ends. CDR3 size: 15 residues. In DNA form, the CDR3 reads TGTGCCAGCAGTTACTCCGACTGGGGGCCTTACGAGCAGTACCTT. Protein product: CASSYSDWGPYEQYL.

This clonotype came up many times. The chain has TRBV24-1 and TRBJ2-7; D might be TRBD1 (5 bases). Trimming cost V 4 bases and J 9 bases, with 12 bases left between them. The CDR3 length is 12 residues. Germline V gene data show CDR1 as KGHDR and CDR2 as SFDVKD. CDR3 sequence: CATSDDRNGQYF. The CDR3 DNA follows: TGTGCCACCAGTGACGACAGAAACGGGCAGTACTTC.

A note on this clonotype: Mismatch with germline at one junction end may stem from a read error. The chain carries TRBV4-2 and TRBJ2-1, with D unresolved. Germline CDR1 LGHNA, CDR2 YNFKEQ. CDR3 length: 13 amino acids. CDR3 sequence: CASRPPAGVEQLF. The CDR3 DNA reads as TGTGCCAGCAGACCTCCCGCTGGTGTTGAGCAGCTCTTC.

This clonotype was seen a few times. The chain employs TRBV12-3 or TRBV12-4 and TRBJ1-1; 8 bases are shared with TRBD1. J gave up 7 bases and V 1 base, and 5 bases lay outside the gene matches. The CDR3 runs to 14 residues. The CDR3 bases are TGTGCCAGCAGTTTAGGGGGACAGGACCTTGAAGCTTTCTTT. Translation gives CASSLGGQDLEAFF.

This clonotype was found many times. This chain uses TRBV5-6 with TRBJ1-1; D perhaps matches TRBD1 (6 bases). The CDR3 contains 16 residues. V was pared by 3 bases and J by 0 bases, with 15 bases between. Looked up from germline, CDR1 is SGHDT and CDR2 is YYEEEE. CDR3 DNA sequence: TGTGCCAGCAGCTCCCCCGGGGGCGGGATGAACACTGAAGCTTTCTTT. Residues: CASSSPGGGMNTEAFF.

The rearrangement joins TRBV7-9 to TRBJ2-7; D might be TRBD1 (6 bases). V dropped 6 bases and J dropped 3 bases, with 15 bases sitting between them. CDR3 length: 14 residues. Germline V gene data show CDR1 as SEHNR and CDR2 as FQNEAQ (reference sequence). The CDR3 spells CASRKDSGHYEQYF. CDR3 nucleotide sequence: TGTGCCAGCAGAAAGGACAGCGGTCACTACGAGCAGTACTTC. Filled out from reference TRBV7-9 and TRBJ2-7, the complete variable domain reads DTGVSQNPRHKITKRGQNVTFRCDPISEHNRLYWYRQTLGQGPEFLTYFQNEAQLEKSRLLSDRFSAERPKGSFSTLEIQRTEQGDSAMYLCASRKDSGHYEQYFGPGTRLTVT.

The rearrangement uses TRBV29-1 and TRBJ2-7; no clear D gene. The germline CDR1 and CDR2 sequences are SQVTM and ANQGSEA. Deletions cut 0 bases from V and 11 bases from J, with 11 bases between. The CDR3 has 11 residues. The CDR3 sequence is CSVEDTYQKYF. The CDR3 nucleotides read TGCAGCGTTGAAGACACCTACCAGAAGTACTTC.

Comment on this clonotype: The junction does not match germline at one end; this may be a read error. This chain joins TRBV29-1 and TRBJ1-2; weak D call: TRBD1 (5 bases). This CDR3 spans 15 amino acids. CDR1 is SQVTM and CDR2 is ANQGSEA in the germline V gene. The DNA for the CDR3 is TGCAGAGTTGAAGATCGGGGGACGAGGGACTGTGGCTACACCTTC. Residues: CRVEDRGTRDCGYTF.

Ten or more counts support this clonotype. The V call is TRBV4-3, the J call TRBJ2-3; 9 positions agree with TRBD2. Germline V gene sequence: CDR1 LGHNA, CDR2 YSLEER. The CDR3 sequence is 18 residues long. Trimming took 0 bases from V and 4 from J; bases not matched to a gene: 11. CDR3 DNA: TGCGCCAGCAGCCAAGATAGGATCGGCGGGGGGGCCCCAGATACGCAGTATTTT. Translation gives CASSQDRIGGGAPDTQYF.

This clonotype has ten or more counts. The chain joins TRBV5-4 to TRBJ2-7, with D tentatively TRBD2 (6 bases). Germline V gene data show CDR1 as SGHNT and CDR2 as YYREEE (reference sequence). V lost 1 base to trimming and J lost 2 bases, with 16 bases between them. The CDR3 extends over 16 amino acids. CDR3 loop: CASSLWFGGLAYEQYF. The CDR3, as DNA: TGTGCCAGCAGCTTGTGGTTTGGGGGGTTAGCCTACGAGCAGTACTTC.

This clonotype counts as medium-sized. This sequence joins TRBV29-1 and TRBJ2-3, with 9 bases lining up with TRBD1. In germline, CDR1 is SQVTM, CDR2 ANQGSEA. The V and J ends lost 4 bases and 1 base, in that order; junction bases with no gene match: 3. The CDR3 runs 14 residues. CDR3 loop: CSVVRTGGTDTQYF. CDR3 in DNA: TGCAGCGTTGTAAGGACAGGGGGCACAGATACGCAGTATTTT.

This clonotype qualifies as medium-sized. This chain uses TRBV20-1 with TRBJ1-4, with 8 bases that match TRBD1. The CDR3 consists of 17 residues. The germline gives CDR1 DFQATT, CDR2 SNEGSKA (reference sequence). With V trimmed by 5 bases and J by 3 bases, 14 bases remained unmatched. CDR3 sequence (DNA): TGCAGTGCTCGGCCCTCAAGACAGGGGAAGGCTAATGAAAAACTGTTTTTT. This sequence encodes CSARPSRQGKANEKLFF.

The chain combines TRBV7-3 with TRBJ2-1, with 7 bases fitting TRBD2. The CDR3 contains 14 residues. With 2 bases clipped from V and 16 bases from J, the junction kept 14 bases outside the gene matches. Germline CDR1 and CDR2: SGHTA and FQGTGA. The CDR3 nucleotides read TGTGCCAGCAGCTTATTGGCCGATATTAGCGGGCATTTCTTC. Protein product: CASSLLADISGHFF.

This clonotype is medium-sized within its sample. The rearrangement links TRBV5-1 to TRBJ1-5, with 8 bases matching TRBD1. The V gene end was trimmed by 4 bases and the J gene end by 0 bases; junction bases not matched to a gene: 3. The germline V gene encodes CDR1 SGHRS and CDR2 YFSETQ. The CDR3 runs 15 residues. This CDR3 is CASSPTGVSNQPQHF. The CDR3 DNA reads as TGCGCCAGCAGCCCGACAGGGGTTAGCAATCAGCCCCAGCATTTT.

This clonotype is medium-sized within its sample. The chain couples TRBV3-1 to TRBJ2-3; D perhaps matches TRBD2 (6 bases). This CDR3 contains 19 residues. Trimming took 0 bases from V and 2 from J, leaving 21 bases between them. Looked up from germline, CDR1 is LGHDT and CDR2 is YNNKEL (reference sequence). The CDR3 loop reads CASSQDMYFGGDPTDTQYF. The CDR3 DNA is TGTGCCAGCAGCCAAGATATGTATTTCGGGGGAGATCCCACAGATACGCAGTATTTT.

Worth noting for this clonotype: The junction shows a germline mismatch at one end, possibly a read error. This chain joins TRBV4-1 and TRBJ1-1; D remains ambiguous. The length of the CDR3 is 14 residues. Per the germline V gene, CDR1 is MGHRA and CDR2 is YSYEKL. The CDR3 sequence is CDSSQDDLTKEAFF. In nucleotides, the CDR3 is TGCGACAGCAGCCAAGATGATCTTACGAAAGAAGCTTTCTTT.

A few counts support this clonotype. The CDR3 nucleotides are TGTGCCAGCAGTTCTGAATACGAGCAGTACTTC. Amino acids: CASSSEYEQYF. This chain joins TRBV12-3 or TRBV12-4 and TRBJ2-7; D unresolved. The CDR3 sequence is 11 residues long. Trimming took off 4 bases at V and 4 bases at J, with 5 bases between the two ends.

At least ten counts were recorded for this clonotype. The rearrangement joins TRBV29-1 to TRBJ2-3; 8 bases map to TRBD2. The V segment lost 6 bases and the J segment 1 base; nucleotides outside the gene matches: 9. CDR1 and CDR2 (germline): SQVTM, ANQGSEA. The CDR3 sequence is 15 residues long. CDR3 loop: CSVETTSVGTDTQYF. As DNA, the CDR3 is TGCAGCGTCGAAACGACTAGCGTGGGCACAGATACGCAGTATTTT.

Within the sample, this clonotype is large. This chain's CDR3 is CASSTGTYEQYF. For the CDR3, the DNA is TGTGCCAGCAGTACAGGGACCTACGAGCAGTACTTC. This rearrangement joins TRBV27 to TRBJ2-7, with D possibly matching TRBD1 (6 bases). This CDR3 spans 12 amino acids. Germline V gene sequence: CDR1 MNHEY, CDR2 SMNVEV (reference sequence). Trimming removed 5 bases at V and 2 bases at J, with 7 bases between.

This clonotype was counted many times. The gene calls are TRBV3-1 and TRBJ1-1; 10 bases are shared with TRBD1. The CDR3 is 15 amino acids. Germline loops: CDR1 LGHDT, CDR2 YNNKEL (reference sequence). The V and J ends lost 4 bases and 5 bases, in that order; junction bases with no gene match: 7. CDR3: CASSRRDRGVTEAFF. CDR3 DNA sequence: TGTGCCAGCAGCCGAAGGGACAGGGGTGTAACTGAAGCTTTCTTT.

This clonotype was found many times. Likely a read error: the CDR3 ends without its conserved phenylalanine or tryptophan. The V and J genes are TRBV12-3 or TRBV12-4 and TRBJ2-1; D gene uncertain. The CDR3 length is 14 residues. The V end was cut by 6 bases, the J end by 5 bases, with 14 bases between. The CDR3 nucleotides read TGTGCCAGCAGACCCTGGTGGGAAGACAATGAGCAGTTCCTC. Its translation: CASRPWWEDNEQFL.

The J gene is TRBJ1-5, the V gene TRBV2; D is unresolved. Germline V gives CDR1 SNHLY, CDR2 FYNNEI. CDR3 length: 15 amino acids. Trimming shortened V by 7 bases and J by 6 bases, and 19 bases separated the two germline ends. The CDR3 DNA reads TGTGCCAGCACCCGAGGAGACGGTGGTGGTCAGCCCCAGCATTTT. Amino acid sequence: CASTRGDGGGQPQHF.

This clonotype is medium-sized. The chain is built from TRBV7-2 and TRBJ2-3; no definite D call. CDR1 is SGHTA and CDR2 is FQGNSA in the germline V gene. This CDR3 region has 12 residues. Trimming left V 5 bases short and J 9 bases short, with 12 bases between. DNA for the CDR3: TGTGCCAGCAGCCTCTTCCGTGAGACGCAGTATTTT. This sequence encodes CASSLFRETQYF.